This T cell receptor beta chain was identified during a study of cytomegalovirus exposure and HLA in healthy donors. Study information: Membership in the Caucasian-associated ancestry cluster was found for about four fifths of 350 to 450 genotyped donors. Study observations and caveats: Researchers reported from a later analysis that most CMV-associated TCR beta chains appeared HLA-restricted. Productive rates of about 90% or about 30% were seen for most TCR beta V segments in an earlier analysis.

A remark on this clone: What it binds is unknown.

PCR involved 60 Vbeta and 13 Jbeta primers. The repertoire was sequenced with immunoSEQ multiplex PCR; TCRdb's copy has only in-frame clones and lacks some. Seen here are roughly 150,000 clones, over 60% observed once, and the top ten hold roughly 0.7%. The TCR was taken from a male donor in good health and CMV-seronegative. Sequencing used PBMCs.

The CDR3 coding sequence is TGTGCCAGCAGCTTGTTCCAGGGATGGACTGAAGCTTTCTTT. Encoded protein: CASSLFQGWTEAFF. The chain combines TRBV5-6 with TRBJ1-1, with D perhaps TRBD1 (5 bases). The ends were cut back, 1 base at V and 5 bases at J, with 12 bases in the middle. This CDR3 spans 14 amino acids. CDR1 is SGHDT and CDR2 is YYEEEE in the germline V gene.